Below, 23 T cell receptor beta chains from the same sample are listed, as sequenced in a study of cytomegalovirus exposure and HLA in healthy donors. PCR involved 60 Vbeta and 13 Jbeta primers. Some clones are missing from TCRdb's copy, which holds only in-frame ones; the method was immunoSEQ multiplex PCR. The sample includes about 140,000 clones, 73% of them seen just once. Sequencing input: PBMCs. These TCRs come from a woman between 40 and 50 years old in good health and CMV-seronegative.

The chain has TRBV5-4 and TRBJ1-3; D is perhaps TRBD1 (5 bases). The CDR3 spans 15 residues. Trimming pared 2 bases from V and 2 bases from J, leaving 11 bases between. Germline V gives CDR1 SGHNT, CDR2 YYREEE (reference sequence). The CDR3 loop reads CASSLKTETGNTIYF. The CDR3 DNA follows: TGTGCCAGCAGCTTAAAGACAGAAACTGGAAACACCATATATTTT.

The chain employs TRBV19 and TRBJ1-6, with D possibly TRBD1 on 6 matching bases. The CDR3 runs to 14 residues. Per germline, CDR1 LNHDA and CDR2 SQIVND (reference sequence). The V end was cut by 9 bases, the J end by 3 bases, with 12 bases between. The CDR3 coding sequence is TGTGCCAGCTCCGAAGGGGGCTATAATTCACCCCTCCACTTT. The encoded protein is CASSEGGYNSPLHF.

The chain combines TRBV11-2 with TRBJ1-6; 8 bases are a match to TRBD1. V lost 5 bases, J lost 7 bases, and 7 bases stayed unmatched. This CDR3 has 15 amino acids. Germline V gives CDR1 SGHAT, CDR2 FQNNGV. The chain's CDR3 is CASSTRTGRNSPLHF. CDR3 nucleotide sequence: TGTGCCAGCAGCACCCGGACAGGGAGGAATTCACCCCTCCACTTT.

This sequence joins TRBV15 and TRBJ1-1, with a tentative D call TRBD1 (5 bases). Trimming pared 2 bases from V and 8 bases from J, leaving 15 bases between. Germline loops: CDR1 LNHNV, CDR2 YYDKDF (reference sequence). CDR3 length: 14 amino acids. CDR3 residues: CATSRSRDSIEAFF. The CDR3 nucleotides read TGTGCCACCAGCAGATCCCGGGACTCAATCGAAGCTTTCTTT.

The chain's CDR3 is CASSQELRGAAFF. The CDR3 DNA is TGCGCCAGCAGCCAAGAGTTGCGGGGGGCGGCTTTCTTT. The chain has TRBV4-1 and TRBJ1-1; tentative D call: TRBD1 (6 bases). The CDR3 runs to 13 residues. V lost 0 bases and J lost 11, with 13 bases in between. CDR1 is MGHRA, CDR2 YSYEKL, per germline.

The table lists this clone with a few counts. The chain links TRBV6-5 to TRBJ2-7, with TRBD1 identical over 7 bases. The germline V gene encodes CDR1 MNHEY and CDR2 SVGAGI. The trim removed 6 bases at V and 8 bases at J, leaving 16 bases unmatched. CDR3 length: 15 amino acids. CDR3 in amino acids: CASRTSRDSGSQQYF. The CDR3 coding sequence is TGTGCCAGCAGGACGAGTCGGGACAGTGGTTCACAGCAGTACTTC.

Only a few counts were recorded for this clone. The chain has TRBV6-1 and TRBJ1-5, with a weak D call TRBD1 (6 bases). The CDR3 is made up of 15 amino acids. Trimming took 7 bases from V and 4 from J, leaving 17 bases between them. Germline CDR1 reads MNHNS; CDR2 reads SASEGT. DNA for the CDR3: TGTGCCAGCAAGGAGACAGGTAGCGTGAATCAGCCCCAGCATTTT. It specifies CASKETGSVNQPQHF.

The V call is TRBV4-3, the J call TRBJ2-1, with D possibly matching TRBD2 (5 bases). The ends were cut back, 0 bases at V and 7 bases at J, with 10 bases in the middle. CDR3 length: 14 residues. Germline V gives CDR1 LGHNA, CDR2 YSLEER. CDR3 amino acids: CASSQERGINEQFF. The CDR3 nucleotides are TGCGCCAGCAGCCAAGAAAGAGGGATTAATGAGCAGTTCTTC.

This chain links TRBV10-2 with TRBJ2-1; 9 nucleotides match TRBD2. CDR3 size: 16 residues. The germline V gene has CDR1 WSHSY and CDR2 SAAADI. The trim removed 6 bases at V and 2 bases at J, leaving 8 bases unmatched. The CDR3 DNA reads TGCGCCAGCAGAACCTCAGGCGGGGGGGCCTACAATGAGCAGTTCTTC. Protein product: CASRTSGGGAYNEQFF.

The chain uses TRBV7-9 and TRBJ1-1, with a tentative D call TRBD1 (6 bases). Trimming pared 2 bases from V and 8 bases from J, leaving 9 bases between. This CDR3 has 12 amino acids. Germline CDR1 is SEHNR and CDR2 is FQNEAQ (reference sequence). CDR3 protein: CASSLWTEEAFF. CDR3 DNA sequence: TGTGCCAGCAGCTTATGGACAGAAGAAGCTTTCTTT.

This chain links TRBV6-1 with TRBJ1-5; D call uncertain. Trimming cost V 2 bases and J 3 bases, with 8 bases left between them. The CDR3 has 14 residues. Per the germline V gene, CDR1 is MNHNS and CDR2 is SASEGT. CDR3 protein: CASSETRINQPQHF. The CDR3 coding sequence is TGTGCCAGCAGTGAAACACGTATCAATCAGCCCCAGCATTTT.

This rearrangement joins TRBV12-5 to TRBJ1-2, with 7 bases that match TRBD1. This CDR3 contains 16 residues. Germline V gene lookup returns CDR1 LGHNT and CDR2 FRNRAP. V lost 1 base to trimming and J lost 4 bases; unmatched junction nucleotides: 9. CDR3 region: CASGLAPDRYGYGYTF. CDR3 in DNA: TGTGCTAGTGGTTTGGCACCGGACAGGTACGGCTATGGCTACACCTTC.

The chain couples TRBV9 to TRBJ1-6, with a weak D call TRBD1 (6 bases). Germline V gene data show CDR1 as SGDLS and CDR2 as YYNGEE. This CDR3 has 15 amino acids. Trimming cost V 0 bases and J 6 bases, with 10 bases left between them. Here the CDR3 reads CASSVAGGFNSPLHF. CDR3 in DNA: TGTGCCAGCAGCGTAGCGGGGGGCTTTAATTCACCCCTCCACTTT. Filled out from reference TRBV9 and TRBJ1-6, the complete variable domain reads DSGVTQTPKHLITATGQRVTLRCSPRSGDLSVYWYQQSLDQGLQFLIQYYNGEERAKGNILERFSAQQFPDLHSELNLSSLELGDSALYFCASSVAGGFNSPLHFGNGTRLTVT.

The CDR3 nucleotides are TGTGCCAGTAGATCTAGCGGTAGTACCGGGGAGCTGTTTTTT. It yields the protein CASRSSGSTGELFF. The gene calls are TRBV19 and TRBJ2-2, with 7 bases identical to TRBD2. V shed 6 bases and J 5 bases; nucleotides not matched to a gene: 6. The CDR3 runs to 14 residues. CDR1 is LNHDA, CDR2 SQIVND, per germline (reference sequence).

The chain carries TRBV29-1 and TRBJ2-3; 7 bases map to TRBD2. Trimming at V came to 6 bases and at J to 6 bases, leaving 9 bases not matched to a gene. Germline assignment: CDR1 SQVTM and CDR2 ANQGSEA. This CDR3 has 13 amino acids. The CDR3 coding sequence is TGCAGCGTCGATGGGGGGGATCTTGATACGCAGTATTTT. Amino acids: CSVDGGDLDTQYF.

This clone came up once. This chain's CDR3 is CASSPLGGAYNEQFF. CDR3 in DNA: TGTGCCAGCTCCCCCCTCGGCGGAGCCTACAATGAGCAGTTCTTC. The V and J genes are TRBV7-3 and TRBJ2-1; no clear D gene. The CDR3 spans 15 residues. Between the trimmed V and J ends, which lost 8 bases and 2 bases, there was a span of 16 bases. From germline, CDR1 is SGHTA and CDR2 FQGTGA.

This clone was found a few times. V and J are TRBV19 and TRBJ2-1; possible D gene TRBD1, 6 bases. The CDR3 extends over 12 amino acids. The V gene's germline CDR1 is LNHDA and CDR2 SQIVND (reference sequence). The V gene lost 7 bases and the J gene lost 4 bases, with 8 bases spanning the gap. The CDR3 is CASNQGYNEQFF. CDR3 DNA sequence: TGTGCCAGTAATCAGGGGTACAATGAGCAGTTCTTC.

This rearrangement joins TRBV18 to TRBJ2-3; D is ambiguous. The CDR3 spans 11 residues. Trimming removed 6 bases from V and 6 bases from J, with 7 bases in between. The germline V gene encodes CDR1 KGHSH and CDR2 LQKENI. The CDR3 loop is CASSPSDTQYF. In DNA form, the CDR3 reads TGTGCCAGCTCCCCATCGGATACGCAGTATTTT.

J is TRBJ1-1 and V is TRBV9, with 10 bases that match TRBD1. This CDR3 comprises 19 residues. The V gene's germline CDR1 is SGDLS and CDR2 YYNGEE. V shed 0 bases and J 0 bases; nucleotides not matched to a gene: 11. CDR3 DNA sequence: TGTGCCAGCAGCGTAGTCCCTCCGGGACAGGGGCACTTGAACACTGAAGCTTTCTTT. Translation gives CASSVVPPGQGHLNTEAFF.

This chain uses TRBV7-6 with TRBJ1-1; 11 bases fit TRBD1. The CDR3 has 14 amino acids. The J segment lost 6 bases and the V segment lost 5 bases, leaving 5 bases of the junction unmatched. Germline V gene sequence: CDR1 SGHVS, CDR2 FNYEAQ. The chain's CDR3 is CASSPGQGAAEAFF. The DNA for the CDR3 is TGTGCCAGCAGCCCCGGACAGGGGGCGGCTGAAGCTTTCTTT.

The CDR3 DNA sequence: TGTGCCAGCAGTTTCACTAGCGGGGGGTCCTACGAGCAGTACGTC. It codes for CASSFTSGGSYEQYV. This rearrangement joins TRBV28 to TRBJ2-7, with TRBD2 identical over 12 bases. Germline trimming cut 3 bases from V and 1 base from J; bases unmatched to any gene: 1. The V gene's germline CDR1 is MDHEN and CDR2 SYDVKM. The CDR3 covers 15 residues.

The genes are TRBV7-8 and TRBJ2-7, with unresolved D. Germline V CDR1 and CDR2: SGHVS, FQNEAQ. The CDR3 consists of 12 residues. V was trimmed by 6 bases and J by 7 bases, leaving 13 bases between them. CDR3 sequence (DNA): TGTGCCAGCAGTGAGTCTCACTGGGAGCAGTACTTC. Protein sequence: CASSESHWEQYF.

The table lists this clone with many counts. V is TRBV29-1 and J is TRBJ1-1, with D possibly being TRBD1 (6 bases). This CDR3 contains 12 residues. V gave up 5 bases and J gave up 5 bases, with 12 bases separating them. CDR1 is SQVTM, CDR2 ANQGSEA, per germline. Here the CDR3 reads CSVTRGRTEAFF. Written as DNA, the CDR3 is TGCAGCGTTACCAGGGGTAGGACTGAAGCTTTCTTT.